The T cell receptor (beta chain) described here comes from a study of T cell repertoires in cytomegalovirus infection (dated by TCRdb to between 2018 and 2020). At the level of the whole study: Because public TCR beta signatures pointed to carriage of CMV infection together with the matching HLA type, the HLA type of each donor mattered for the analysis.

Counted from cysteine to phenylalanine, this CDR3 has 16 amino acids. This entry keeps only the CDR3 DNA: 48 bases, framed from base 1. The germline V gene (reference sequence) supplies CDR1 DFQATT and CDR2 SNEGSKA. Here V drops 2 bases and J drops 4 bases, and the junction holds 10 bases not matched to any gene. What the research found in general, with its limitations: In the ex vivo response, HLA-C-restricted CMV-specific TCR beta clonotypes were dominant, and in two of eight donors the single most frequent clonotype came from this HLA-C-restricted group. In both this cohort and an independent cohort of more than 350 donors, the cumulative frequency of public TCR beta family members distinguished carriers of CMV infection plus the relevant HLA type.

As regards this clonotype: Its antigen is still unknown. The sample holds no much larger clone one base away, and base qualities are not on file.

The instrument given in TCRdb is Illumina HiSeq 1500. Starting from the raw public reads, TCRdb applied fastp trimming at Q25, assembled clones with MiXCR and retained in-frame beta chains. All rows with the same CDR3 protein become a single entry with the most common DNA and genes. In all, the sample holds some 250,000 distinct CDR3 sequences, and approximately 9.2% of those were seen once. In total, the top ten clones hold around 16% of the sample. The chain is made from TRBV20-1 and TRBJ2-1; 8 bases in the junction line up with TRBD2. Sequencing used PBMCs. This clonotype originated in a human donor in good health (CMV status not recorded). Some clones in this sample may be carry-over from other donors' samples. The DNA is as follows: TGCAGTGCTAGATCCCTTATTAGCGGGGATTACAATGAGCAGTTCTTC. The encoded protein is CSARSLISGDYNEQFF.